What follows describes a single T cell receptor beta chain. The data belong to a study of blood T cell repertoires in COVID-19. Study details: The analysed material was cDNA or gDNA that came from T cells, B-cell-depleted T cells, or PBMCs.

Clones were sequenced by immunoSEQ multiplex PCR, and TCRdb holds only the in-frame ones, with some missing. Found here are some 250,000 clones, 70% to 80% of them singletons; the top ten hold about 3.5%. Sequencing was carried out using peripheral blood. This TCR was recovered from a woman over 75 with acute or convalescent COVID-19.

The chain's CDR3 is CASSLAGANEKLFF. CDR3 bases: TGTGCCAGCAGCTTAGCGGGAGCAAATGAAAAACTGTTTTTT. This sequence joins TRBV7-9 and TRBJ1-4; the D is unclear. V lost 0 bases and J 5 bases, leaving 7 bases between the germline ends. This CDR3 contains 14 residues. CDR1 is SEHNR, CDR2 FQNEAQ, per germline (reference sequence).